This T cell receptor beta chain was identified in a study of cytomegalovirus exposure and HLA in healthy donors. As regards this clone: Its antigen is unidentified.

General study results and limits: Among the CMV-associated chains, a few were confirmed in vitro as specific for CMV antigens. The tendency of first-cohort TCR clusters to co-occur in the 110 or so validation repertoires emerged from a later analysis.

V was trimmed by 7 bases and J by 7 bases, leaving 13 bases between them. The germline gives CDR1 LNHDA, CDR2 SQIVND (reference sequence). The CDR3 covers 12 residues. The repertoire was sequenced with immunoSEQ multiplex PCR; TCRdb's copy has only in-frame clones and lacks some. The profile shows approximately 210,000 clones, about 82% of them singletons. Sequencing used PBMCs. The rearrangement links TRBV19 to TRBJ1-2, with D unclear. The TCR comes from a woman younger than 30 in good health and CMV-seronegative. CDR3 nucleotides: TGTGCCAGTAACCATGGCGGGATTGGCTACACCTTC. The encoded protein is CASNHGGIGYTF.